This T cell receptor beta chain was found in a study of graft-versus-host responses after intestinal transplantation. Study-wide background: Recipients uniformly received anti-thymocyte globulin induction, followed by tacrolimus and steroids for roughly three years.

The repertoire was sequenced with immunoSEQ multiplex PCR; TCRdb's copy has only in-frame clones and lacks some. Here the sample spans 19,000 or so clones, about 89% being singletons. The V gene lost 0 bases and the J gene lost 2 bases, with 6 bases spanning the gap. The germline CDR1 and CDR2 sequences are SGHRS and YFSETQ. The CDR3 runs to 13 residues. The sequencing used PBMCs, collected around 230 days after intestinal transplant. This sequence was found in a human patient who received an intestinal transplant, so some T cells may come from the graft donor. The V gene is TRBV5-1, the J gene TRBJ2-7; tentatively, D is TRBD1 or TRBD2 (5 bases each). The CDR3 DNA follows: TGCGCCAGCAGCTTGGGGGGGACCTACGAGCAGTACTTC. Translation gives CASSLGGTYEQYF.